A single sample is the source of the 28 T cell receptor beta chains below, sequenced in a study of cytomegalovirus exposure and HLA in healthy donors. A multiplex PCR was run with 60 Vbeta primers and 13 Jbeta primers. Only in-frame clones appear in the TCRdb table, and some are missing; sequencing was by immunoSEQ multiplex PCR. The table includes some 160,000 clones, roughly 80% detected once. The sample taken for sequencing was PBMCs. Every receptor here comes from a woman between 35 and 50 years old in good health and CMV-seropositive.

The rearrangement links TRBV5-4 to TRBJ1-1; 9 bases fit TRBD1. With V trimmed by 4 bases and J by 1 base, 5 bases remained unmatched. CDR1 SGHNT and CDR2 YYREEE come from the germline V gene (reference sequence). This CDR3 is built from 15 residues. The CDR3, as DNA: TGTGCCAGCAGCCCGAGGGACAGGGAGAACACTGAAGCTTTCTTT. Amino acid sequence: CASSPRDRENTEAFF. The full variable domain, completed using reference TRBV5-4 and TRBJ1-1, is ETGVTQSPTHLIKTRGQQVTLRCSSQSGHNTVSWYQQALGQGPQFIFQYYREEENGRGNFPPRFSGLQFPNYSSELNVNALELDDSALYLCASSPRDRENTEAFFGQGTRLTVV.

This chain joins TRBV6-1 and TRBJ1-1; the D gene is possibly TRBD1 (5 bases). Germline V gene sequence: CDR1 MNHNS, CDR2 SASEGT. V lost 1 base, J lost 4 bases, and 19 bases lay in between. CDR3 length equals 17 residues. The CDR3 bases are TGTGCCAGCAGTGAAGGTGGGGTGGGCTACAGGAGCACTGAAGCTTTCTTT. Amino acid sequence: CASSEGGVGYRSTEAFF.

The J gene is TRBJ2-5, the V gene TRBV5-1; unclear D gene. Gene TRBJ2-7 matches the end of the DNA better, so the J call may be wrong. This CDR3 comprises 15 residues. Germline V gene data show CDR1 as SGHRS and CDR2 as YFSETQ. CDR3 nucleotides: TGCGCCAGCAGTTCCCCCGGTGTCGGTTCCTACGAGCAGTACTTC. Translating gives CASSSPGVGSYEQYF.

The V call is TRBV19, the J call TRBJ2-3; TRBD2 matches at 14 bases. Losses at the gene ends were 6 bases for V and 5 bases for J; bases not matched to a gene: 10. CDR1 and CDR2 (germline): LNHDA, SQIVND (reference sequence). The CDR3 has 17 residues. The CDR3 coding sequence is TGTGCCAGTAGCCTCCGGGGACTAGCGGGAGTGAAAGATACGCAGTATTTT. As protein: CASSLRGLAGVKDTQYF.

The rearrangement links TRBV7-6 to TRBJ2-7; 7 nucleotides align to TRBD2. Trimming at V came to 3 bases and at J to 3 bases, leaving 8 bases not matched to a gene. CDR1 and CDR2 from the germline V gene are SGHVS and FNYEAQ. This CDR3 is built from 15 residues. The CDR3 region has the DNA TGTGCCAGCAGCTTTACGGGGGAGGGGATCTACGAGCAGTACTTC. Residues: CASSFTGEGIYEQYF.

The chain joins TRBV7-2 to TRBJ2-5; tentative D call: TRBD1 (5 bases). Germline-derived CDR1 and CDR2 are SGHTA and FQGNSA. CDR3 length equals 13 residues. V was clipped by 5 bases and J by 11 bases, with 18 bases between them. Written as DNA, the CDR3 is TGTGCCAGCAGCGAAAACAGTTCCCCAGGGCAGTACTTC. The encoded protein is CASSENSSPGQYF. The full variable domain, completed using reference TRBV7-2 and TRBJ2-5, is GAGVSQSPSNKVTEKGKDVELRCDPISGHTALYWYRQSLGQGLEFLIYFQGNSAPDKSGLPSDRFSAERTGGSVSTLTIQRTQQEDSAVYLCASSENSSPGQYFGPGTRLLVL.

The J gene is TRBJ2-7, the V gene TRBV9; possible D gene TRBD1, 5 bases. CDR1 SGDLS and CDR2 YYNGEE come from the germline V gene. Between the trimmed V and J ends, which lost 4 bases and 2 bases, there was a span of 13 bases. The CDR3 length is 14 residues. CDR3 protein: CASSLRQSTYEQYF. CDR3 bases: TGTGCCAGCAGCCTTCGACAGAGTACCTACGAGCAGTACTTC.

The rearrangement uses TRBV5-1 and TRBJ2-1; 7 bases align to TRBD2. The CDR3 totals 15 residues. Trimming removed 4 bases from V and 4 bases from J; junction bases left unmatched: 8. CDR1 is SGHRS, CDR2 YFSETQ, per germline. The CDR3 sequence: CASSPGASGYNEQFF. The DNA for the CDR3 is TGCGCCAGCAGCCCTGGGGCTAGCGGTTACAATGAGCAGTTCTTC.

V and J are TRBV7-9 and TRBJ1-1; D perhaps matches TRBD1 (6 bases). V lost 7 bases and J 1 base, leaving 10 bases between the germline ends. This CDR3 is 13 amino acids long. Germline V CDR1 and CDR2: SEHNR, FQNEAQ (reference sequence). CDR3 residues: CASNHRENTEAFF. CDR3 sequence (DNA): TGTGCCAGCAACCACAGGGAGAACACTGAAGCTTTCTTT.

This chain connects TRBV7-9 to TRBJ1-2; D is uncertain. The CDR3 contains 12 residues. The germline CDR1 and CDR2 sequences are SEHNR and FQNEAQ (reference sequence). Deletions cut 1 base from V and 6 bases from J, with 6 bases between. The CDR3 sequence: CASSLDIHGYTF. DNA for the CDR3: TGTGCCAGCAGCTTAGATATCCATGGCTACACCTTC. Together with reference TRBV7-9 and TRBJ1-2, the CDR3 gives the full variable domain: DTGVSQNPRHKITKRGQNVTFRCDPISEHNRLYWYRQTLGQGPEFLTYFQNEAQLEKSRLLSDRFSAERPKGSFSTLEIQRTEQGDSAMYLCASSLDIHGYTFGSGTRLTVV.

V and J are TRBV9 and TRBJ2-3; D is unresolved. V lost 5 bases to trimming and J lost 6 bases, with 13 bases between them. The CDR3 is made up of 13 amino acids. The V gene's germline CDR1 is SGDLS and CDR2 YYNGEE. CDR3 sequence reads: CASSENRGDTQYF. In DNA, the CDR3 is TGTGCCAGCAGTGAGAATAGAGGTGATACGCAGTATTTT. Full variable domain (missing parts from reference TRBV9 and TRBJ2-3): DSGVTQTPKHLITATGQRVTLRCSPRSGDLSVYWYQQSLDQGLQFLIQYYNGEERAKGNILERFSAQQFPDLHSELNLSSLELGDSALYFCASSENRGDTQYFGPGTRLTVL.

The V call is TRBV5-1, the J call TRBJ1-1; unclear D gene. V was cut by 0 bases and J by 1 base, with 7 bases left in between. The CDR3 length is 14 residues. Germline V gene data show CDR1 as SGHRS and CDR2 as YFSETQ. The DNA of the CDR3 is TGCGCCAGCAGCTTGGAGGCGGCGAACACTGAAGCTTTCTTT. Protein: CASSLEAANTEAFF. Full variable domain (rest looked up from reference TRBV5-1 and TRBJ1-1): KAGVTQTPRYLIKTRGQQVTLSCSPISGHRSVSWYQQTPGQGLQFLFEYFSETQRNKGNFPGRFSGRQFSNSRSEMNVSTLELGDSALYLCASSLEAANTEAFFGQGTRLTVV.

In nucleotides, the CDR3 is TGTGCCCCAAGGAGGGGTGAGCAGTTCTTC. Translated, it gives CAPRRGEQFF. The rearrangement joins TRBV10-3 to TRBJ2-1; D possibly corresponds to TRBD2 (6 bases). V lost 11 bases, J lost 9 bases, and 11 bases lay in between. The length of the CDR3 is 10 residues. CDR1 is ENHRY, CDR2 SYGVKD, per germline.

This chain uses TRBV11-2 with TRBJ2-7, with D possibly being TRBD2 (6 bases). This CDR3 comprises 13 residues. Germline V gene lookup returns CDR1 SGHAT and CDR2 FQNNGV. Trimming took 5 bases from V and 1 from J, leaving 9 bases between them. The CDR3 loop reads CASSPGTSYEQYF. CDR3 bases: TGTGCCAGCAGCCCCGGGACTTCCTACGAGCAGTACTTC.

J is TRBJ2-1 and V is TRBV7-3, with D maybe TRBD2 (5 bases). Trimming stripped 3 bases from V and 12 bases from J, with 15 bases between. The CDR3 is 13 amino acids. Germline V CDR1 and CDR2: SGHTA, FQGTGA. CDR3 sequence (DNA): TGTGCCAGCAGCTTGGAGAACGGAGGCGGGCAGTTCTTC. Protein sequence: CASSLENGGGQFF.

The chain recombines TRBV13 with TRBJ2-5; 8 positions agree with TRBD1. V lost 6 bases and J lost 2; bases outside the gene matches: 11. Germline-derived CDR1 and CDR2 are PRHDT and FYEKMQ (reference sequence). The length of the CDR3 is 16 residues. CDR3 sequence: CASSIQPGGRQETQYF. CDR3 DNA: TGTGCCAGCAGTATTCAGCCAGGGGGCCGACAAGAGACCCAGTACTTC.

This sequence joins TRBV7-6 and TRBJ2-3, with D tentatively TRBD1 (6 bases). The CDR3 loop spans 16 amino acids. The germline CDR1 and CDR2 sequences are SGHVS and FNYEAQ. V was shortened by 2 bases and J by 0 bases, with 12 bases between the two germline ends. Here the CDR3 DNA reads TGTGCCAGCAGCTTAAGGACAGACACTAGCACAGATACGCAGTATTTT. It yields the protein CASSLRTDTSTDTQYF.

The chain employs TRBV6-5 and TRBJ2-5, with D perhaps matching TRBD2 (5 bases). Germline CDR1 MNHEY, CDR2 SVGAGI. The CDR3 loop spans 13 amino acids. With 7 bases removed from V and 2 bases from J, the gap between germline ends came to 11 bases. In DNA form, the CDR3 reads TGTGCCAGCAATTCAGCGGATCAAGAGACCCAGTACTTC. Translated: CASNSADQETQYF.

This chain uses TRBV5-4 with TRBJ2-7; D is undetermined. The V end was cut by 3 bases, the J end by 12 bases, with 16 bases between. Germline loops: CDR1 SGHNT, CDR2 YYREEE (reference sequence). CDR3 size: 12 residues. The CDR3 loop reads CASSSLNGPGYF. As DNA, the CDR3 is TGTGCCAGCAGCTCTTTAAACGGTCCGGGGTACTTC. Full variable domain (remainder filled in from reference TRBV5-4 and TRBJ2-7): ETGVTQSPTHLIKTRGQQVTLRCSSQSGHNTVSWYQQALGQGPQFIFQYYREEENGRGNFPPRFSGLQFPNYSSELNVNALELDDSALYLCASSSLNGPGYFGPGTRLTVT.

This clone was seen only once. V and J are TRBV7-8 and TRBJ1-5; D may be TRBD1 (5 bases). The V end lost 2 bases, the J end lost 5 bases, and 25 bases lay between the germline ends. The CDR3 runs to 19 residues. CDR1 and CDR2 from the germline V gene are SGHVS and FQNEAQ. The CDR3 nucleotides read TGTGCCAGCAGCTTAAAGGGCCTCCAGGGATCTACAAGGGATCAGCCCCAGCATTTT. This encodes CASSLKGLQGSTRDQPQHF.

The chain links TRBV9 to TRBJ1-6; possible D gene TRBD1, 6 bases. Germline V gives CDR1 SGDLS, CDR2 YYNGEE. V lost 0 bases and J 5 bases, leaving 6 bases between the germline ends. The CDR3 runs to 14 residues. In DNA, the CDR3 is TGTGCCAGCAGCGTAGACAGGGATAATTCACCCCTCCACTTT. Translation: CASSVDRDNSPLHF.

This clone came up a few times. The chain employs TRBV4-3 and TRBJ1-4; 7 nucleotides match TRBD1. The CDR3 covers 15 residues. From germline, CDR1 is LGHNA and CDR2 YSLEER. After removal of 1 base from V and 7 bases from J, the junction contained 6 bases not matched to a gene. In DNA form, the CDR3 reads TGCGCCAGCAGCCAAGGGGCAGGGGGAGGTGAAAAACTGTTTTTT. Protein sequence: CASSQGAGGGEKLFF.

The V and J genes are TRBV27 and TRBJ1-1; 8 bases fit TRBD1. This CDR3 spans 13 amino acids. The V and J ends lost 7 bases and 5 bases, in that order; junction bases with no gene match: 6. CDR1 MNHEY and CDR2 SMNVEV come from the germline V gene (reference sequence). CDR3 region: CASTRQGWTEAFF. DNA for the CDR3: TGTGCCAGCACCAGACAGGGGTGGACTGAAGCTTTCTTT.

V usage is TRBV28 and J usage is TRBJ1-4; no reliable D call. Germline CDR1 is MDHEN and CDR2 is SYDVKM. This CDR3 has 11 amino acids. With 6 bases removed from V and 8 bases from J, the gap between germline ends came to 7 bases. This chain's CDR3 is CASRRLEKLFF. As DNA, the CDR3 is TGTGCCAGCAGGCGTCTAGAAAAACTGTTTTTT.

This clone came up once. CDR3 in amino acids: CASRISSGGTGELFF. CDR3 DNA: TGTGCCAGCAGGATATCCAGCGGGGGGACCGGGGAGCTGTTTTTT. V and J are TRBV7-3 and TRBJ2-2; 9 bases map to TRBD2. Germline V gene sequence: CDR1 SGHTA, CDR2 FQGTGA. This CDR3 spans 15 amino acids. J was trimmed by 5 bases and V by 6 bases; bases with no gene match: 7.

The rearrangement joins TRBV2 to TRBJ2-5; TRBD1 agrees at 9 bases. The CDR3 has 14 amino acids. V dropped 3 bases and J dropped 4; count of bases not matched to a gene: 3. Germline assignment: CDR1 SNHLY and CDR2 FYNNEI. In nucleotides, the CDR3 is TGTGCCAGCAGTGATAGGACAGGGGCAGAGACCCAGTACTTC. Translating it yields CASSDRTGAETQYF.

CDR3 DNA: TGTGCCACCAGGGAGTTCACAGGAGAGTTCTTC. Amino acids: CATREFTGEFF. The V call is TRBV6-1, the J call TRBJ2-1; D possibly matches TRBD1 or TRBD2 (5 bases each). The length of the CDR3 is 11 residues. Germline V gives CDR1 MNHNS, CDR2 SASEGT. The V gene lost 10 bases and the J gene lost 14 bases, with 18 bases spanning the gap.

V and J are TRBV7-3 and TRBJ2-2; 7 nucleotides line up with TRBD2. The CDR3 sequence is 16 residues long. The germline V gene has CDR1 SGHTA and CDR2 FQGTGA. V lost 5 bases, J lost 4 bases, and 10 bases stayed unmatched. This chain's CDR3 is CASSALARSTTGELFF. The CDR3 coding sequence is TGTGCCAGCAGCGCACTAGCGCGGTCCACCACCGGGGAGCTGTTTTTT.